This record looks at one T cell receptor beta chain sequence and its context. Its antigen is undetermined. With 4 bases removed from V and 4 bases from J, the gap between germline ends came to 13 bases. CDR3 size: 14 residues. The data were obtained in a study of T cell repertoires in cytomegalovirus infection. On the study more broadly: Peptides in the study included HLA-C-restricted and HLA-B-restricted CMV epitopes. A matching HLA type, together with CMV infection, was signaled by public TCR beta signatures. Study-level findings and limits: In two of eight donors, the top clonotype was HLA-C-restricted CMV-specific. There were carriers of CMV plus the relevant HLA, and cumulative public TCR beta family frequency identified them.

TCRdb ran MiXCR on the reads and lists one entry per CDR3 protein. There are around 430,000 distinct CDR3 sequences in the sample; 40% to 50% occur only once, and 35% to 50% lies in the top ten. The input for sequencing was cultured PBMCs, taken from culture after CMV antigen stimulation. The receptor's source is a human donor in good health (CMV status not recorded). Some clones in this sample may be carry-over from other donors' samples. This sequence joins TRBV12-3 or TRBV12-4 and TRBJ2-5; a possible D gene is TRBD2 (6 bases). The CDR3 coding sequence is TGTGCCAGCAGTTCGGCCACCGGGGGAGAGACCCAGTACTTC. Encoded protein: CASSSATGGETQYF.